Presented here are 18 T cell receptor beta chains from one specimen sequenced in a study of Graves' ophthalmopathy and Graves' hyperthyroidism (dated by TCRdb to the late 2010s). Sequencing was performed on an Illumina HiSeq 2000. For repertoire sequencing, TCR beta CDR3 regions were amplified from RNA transcripts. The first round was an RT-PCR using HTBI primers with the Qiagen OneStep RT-PCR kit, and this first round was followed by a second-round multiplex PCR, then size selection and purification. Using fastp at Q25 and MiXCR, TCRdb reprocessed the public reads and kept productive beta chains. Here each entry gathers all rows of one CDR3 protein and keeps the most common genes and DNA. For this sample the table gives approximately 500,000 distinct CDR3 sequences, of which 13% to 15% were detected only once. The top ten clonotypes cover 8% to 10% of the sample. What was sequenced was blood. All receptors come from a woman in her twenties or thirties with Graves' ophthalmopathy. Donor details come from another sample of the same person, matched by shared clones.

The rearrangement links TRBV27 to TRBJ2-2; TRBD1 matches 8 bases. This CDR3 is 17 amino acids long. The germline V gene has CDR1 MNHEY and CDR2 SMNVEV (reference sequence). Unmatched junction bases numbered 8, after V lost 0 bases and J lost 5 bases. CDR3 nucleotide sequence: TGTGCCAGCAGTTTATCGGCGGCAGGGGGCGGTACCGGGGAGCTGTTTTTT. Its translation is CASSLSAAGGGTGELFF.

This clonotype has at least ten counts. V and J are TRBV30 and TRBJ1-2, with D perhaps matching TRBD1 (5 bases). The V end lost 4 bases, the J end lost 6 bases, and 9 bases lay between the germline ends. The germline V gene encodes CDR1 GTSNPN and CDR2 SVGIG (reference sequence). This CDR3 region has 11 residues. The CDR3, as DNA: TGTGCCTGGACCAGGGCGGATGGCTACACCTTC. Its translation: CAWTRADGYTF.

This clonotype appeared many times. J is TRBJ2-7 and V is TRBV5-1; 10 nucleotides match TRBD1. This CDR3 has 15 amino acids. V lost 0 bases, J lost 4 bases, and 4 bases stayed unmatched. CDR1 SGHRS and CDR2 YFSETQ come from the germline V gene. The CDR3 DNA sequence: TGCGCCAGCAGCTTGGCCTCGGACAGGGGGTACGAGCAGTACTTC. Translated: CASSLASDRGYEQYF.

At least ten counts were recorded for this clonotype. The junction shows a germline mismatch at one end, possibly a read error. V gene TRBV7-2 combines with J gene TRBJ2-4, with D perhaps matching TRBD2 (7 bases). The CDR3 is made up of 16 amino acids. Germline values: CDR1 SGHTA, CDR2 FQGNSA. The CDR3 region is CASSLRTRGGGNIKYF. The CDR3 coding sequence is TGTGCCAGCAGCTTAAGGACTAGGGGGGGAGGGAACATTAAGTACTTC.

This clonotype has a count of ten or more. This chain joins TRBV14 and TRBJ2-4; TRBD2 aligns across 8 bases. Per germline, CDR1 SGHDN and CDR2 FVKESK. This CDR3 region has 20 residues. Trimming took 2 bases from V and 1 from J; bases not matched to a gene: 16. CDR3 DNA sequence: TGTGCCAGCAGCCAACGGGAGGGCATGACCGAGGAGATCGCCAAAAACATTCAGTACTTC. Protein: CASSQREGMTEEIAKNIQYF.

The V and J genes are TRBV2 and TRBJ2-4; the D gene is possibly TRBD2 (8 bases). The CDR3 is 13 amino acids. Per germline, CDR1 SNHLY and CDR2 FYNNEI. Trimming removed 8 bases from V and 12 bases from J, with 20 bases in between. The CDR3: CASSPTREGAQYF. The CDR3 nucleotides read TGTGCCAGCTCACCGACACGGGAGGGGGCTCAGTACTTC. The full variable domain, its missing parts supplied by reference TRBV2 and TRBJ2-4, is EPEVTQTPSHQVTQMGQEVILRCVPISNHLYFYWYRQILGQKVEFLVSFYNNEISEKSEIFDDQFSVERPDGSNFTLKIRSTKLEDSAMYFCASSPTREGAQYFGAGTRLSVL.

The V gene is TRBV11-3, the J gene TRBJ2-7; D gene ambiguous. V was pared by 0 bases and J by 6 bases, with 12 bases between. There are 14 residues in the CDR3. Germline CDR1 SGHNT, CDR2 YENEEA. In nucleotides, the CDR3 is TGTGCCAGCAGCTTAGACGGTATCCCCTCCGAGCAGTACTTC. This encodes CASSLDGIPSEQYF. The full variable domain, completed using reference TRBV11-3 and TRBJ2-7, is EAGVVQSPRYKIIEKKQPVAFWCNPISGHNTLYWYLQNLGQGPELLIRYENEEAVDDSQLPKDRFSAERLKGVDSTLKIQPAELGDSAVYLCASSLDGIPSEQYFGPGTRLTVT.

The chain has TRBV6-2 or TRBV6-3 and TRBJ2-7, with TRBD2 identical over 11 bases. Trimming at V came to 2 bases and at J to 0 bases, leaving 3 bases not matched to a gene. CDR3 length equals 16 residues. Germline V gives CDR1 MNHEY, CDR2 SVGEGT. CDR3 in DNA: TGTGCCAGCAGTTACCGACTAGCGGGGAGCTCCTACGAGCAGTACTTC. It is translated as CASSYRLAGSSYEQYF.

The table lists this clonotype with many counts. V and J are TRBV11-2 and TRBJ2-7; 8 bases map to TRBD2. The V and J ends lost 5 bases and 7 bases, in that order; junction bases with no gene match: 16. This CDR3 is 16 amino acids long. Germline CDR1 SGHAT, CDR2 FQNNGV. As DNA, the CDR3 is TGTGCCAGCAGCCCTCCTCCAAATAGCGGGATTGGTGAGCAGTACTTC. Protein sequence: CASSPPPNSGIGEQYF.

This clonotype was counted ten times or more. This chain links TRBV18 with TRBJ2-7; possible D gene TRBD1, 6 bases. The CDR3 consists of 14 residues. The V end was cut by 3 bases, the J end by 1 base, with 10 bases between. Germline CDR1 reads KGHSH; CDR2 reads LQKENI. CDR3 protein: CASSPQDRSYEQYF. For the CDR3, the DNA is TGTGCCAGCTCACCCCAGGACAGATCCTACGAGCAGTACTTC.

The gene calls are TRBV20-1 and TRBJ2-3; the D gene is possibly TRBD2 (6 bases). Trimming pared 4 bases from V and 1 base from J, leaving 12 bases between. Germline CDR1 is DFQATT and CDR2 is SNEGSKA (reference sequence). The length of the CDR3 is 14 residues. The CDR3 nucleotides are TGCAGTGCTAAAAAAGCGGGCCGCACAGATACGCAGTATTTT. This translates into CSAKKAGRTDTQYF.

This clonotype was seen at least ten times. This sequence joins TRBV12-3 or TRBV12-4 and TRBJ1-5; TRBD1 matches 9 bases. The CDR3 contains 16 residues. V was clipped by 5 bases and J by 1 base; unmatched bases: 6. This CDR3 reads CASSRTGEGSNQPQHF. CDR3 nucleotide sequence: TGTGCCAGCAGTCGGACAGGGGAGGGGAGCAATCAGCCCCAGCATTTT.

At least ten counts were recorded for this clonotype. The chain is built from TRBV10-3 and TRBJ2-7; 10 positions match TRBD2. Germline-derived CDR1 and CDR2 are ENHRY and SYGVKD. The CDR3 extends over 14 amino acids. After removal of 6 bases from V and 5 bases from J, the junction contained 7 bases not matched to a gene. The CDR3 nucleotides are TGTGCCATCAGATCTAGCGGGAGCGGCGACGAGCAGTACTTC. Encoded protein: CAIRSSGSGDEQYF.

This clonotype was recorded many times. The rearrangement joins TRBV7-9 to TRBJ2-5; D is ambiguous. The CDR3 runs to 14 residues. CDR1 and CDR2 from the germline V gene are SEHNR and FQNEAQ (reference sequence). V lost 1 base, J lost 1 base, and 7 bases lay in between. The CDR3 loop is CASSLVHTQETQYF. CDR3 nucleotide sequence: TGTGCCAGCAGCTTAGTGCACACCCAAGAGACCCAGTACTTC.

The sample holds many counts of this clonotype. V gene TRBV6-1 combines with J gene TRBJ1-5; D gene ambiguous. Trimming pared 6 bases from V and 4 bases from J, leaving 13 bases between. This CDR3 region has 14 residues. The germline gives CDR1 MNHNS, CDR2 SASEGT. The CDR3 coding sequence is TGTGCCAGCAGCAGTACGTGGCGGAATCAGCCCCAGCATTTT. Translation gives CASSSTWRNQPQHF.

This rearrangement joins TRBV6-1 to TRBJ2-5; D gene ambiguous. Germline V gene sequence: CDR1 MNHNS, CDR2 SASEGT. Trimming removed 8 bases from V and 1 base from J, with 11 bases in between. The CDR3 loop spans 13 amino acids. CDR3 DNA sequence: TGTGCCAGCTCGGAGAGACGCCAAGAGACCCAGTACTTC. Residues: CASSERRQETQYF.

This clonotype occurred a few times. The chain joins TRBV30 to TRBJ2-7, with D tentatively TRBD1 or TRBD2 (5 bases each). The CDR3 is made up of 15 amino acids. CDR1 and CDR2 (germline): GTSNPN, SVGIG (reference sequence). Trimming pared 0 bases from V and 6 bases from J, leaving 18 bases between. CDR3 loop: CAWSVRGRAEPEQYF. The CDR3 DNA follows: TGTGCCTGGAGTGTACGGGGCCGAGCAGAGCCCGAGCAGTACTTC.

This clonotype was picked up many times. The chain joins TRBV24-1 to TRBJ2-2; D may be TRBD1 (6 bases). The V end was cut by 1 base, the J end by 1 base, with 15 bases between. The CDR3 is 18 residues long. Germline assignment: CDR1 KGHDR and CDR2 SFDVKD. The CDR3 DNA reads TGTGCCACCAGTGATTTCATGGCATGGACAGAGAACACCGGGGAGCTGTTTTTT. Encoded protein: CATSDFMAWTENTGELFF.